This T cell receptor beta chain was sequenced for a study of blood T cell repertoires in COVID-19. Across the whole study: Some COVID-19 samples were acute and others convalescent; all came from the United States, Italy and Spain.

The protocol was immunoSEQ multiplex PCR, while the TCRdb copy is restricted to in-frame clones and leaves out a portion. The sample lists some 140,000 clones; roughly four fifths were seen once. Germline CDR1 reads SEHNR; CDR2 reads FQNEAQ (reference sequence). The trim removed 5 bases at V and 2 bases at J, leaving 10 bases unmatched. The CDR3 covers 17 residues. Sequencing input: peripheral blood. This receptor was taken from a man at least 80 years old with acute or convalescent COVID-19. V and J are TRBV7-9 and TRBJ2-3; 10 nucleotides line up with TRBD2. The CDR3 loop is CASSDYILAGDTDTQYF. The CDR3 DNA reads TGTGCCAGCAGCGATTATATCCTAGCGGGGGACACAGATACGCAGTATTTT.